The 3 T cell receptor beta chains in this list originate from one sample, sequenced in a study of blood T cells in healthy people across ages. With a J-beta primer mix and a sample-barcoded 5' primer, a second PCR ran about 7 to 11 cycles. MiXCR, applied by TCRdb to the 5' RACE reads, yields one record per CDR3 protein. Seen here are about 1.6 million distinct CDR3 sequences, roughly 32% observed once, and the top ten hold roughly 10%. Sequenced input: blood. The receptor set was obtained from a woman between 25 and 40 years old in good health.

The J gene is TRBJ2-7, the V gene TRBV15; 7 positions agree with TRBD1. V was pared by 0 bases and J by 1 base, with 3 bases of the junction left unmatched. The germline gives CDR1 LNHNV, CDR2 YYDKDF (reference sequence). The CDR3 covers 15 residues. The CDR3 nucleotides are TGTGCCACCAGCAGAGAGAACAGGGGTTCCTACGAGCAGTACTTC. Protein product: CATSRENRGSYEQYF.

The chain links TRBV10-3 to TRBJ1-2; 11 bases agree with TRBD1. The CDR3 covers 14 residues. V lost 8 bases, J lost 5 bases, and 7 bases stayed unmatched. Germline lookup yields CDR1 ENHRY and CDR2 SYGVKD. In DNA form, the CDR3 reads TGTGCCATCGGGGACAGGGGGTCGGGTTATGGCTACACCTTC. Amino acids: CAIGDRGSGYGYTF.

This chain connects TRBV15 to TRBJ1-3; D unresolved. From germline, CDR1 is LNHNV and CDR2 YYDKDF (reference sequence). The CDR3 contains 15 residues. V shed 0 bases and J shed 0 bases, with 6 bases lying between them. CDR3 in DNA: TGTGCCACCAGCAGAGAAAGCTACTCTGGAAACACCATATATTTT. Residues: CATSRESYSGNTIYF.